Presented here are 18 T cell receptor beta chains from one specimen sequenced in a study of shared clonotypes between healthy human individuals. Clones were sequenced by immunoSEQ multiplex PCR, and TCRdb holds only the in-frame ones, with some missing. The data hold 950,000 to 1,100,000 clones, with about three quarters observed a single time. Sequenced input: memory CD4+ T cells sorted from blood. Stated subset: CD45RA-negative fraction. The receptors were gathered from a man aged 18 to 29 in good health.

J is TRBJ1-3 and V is TRBV2; D is unresolved. V lost 6 bases and J lost 4, with 7 bases in between. Looked up from germline, CDR1 is SNHLY and CDR2 is FYNNEI. CDR3 size: 12 residues. The CDR3 sequence: CASRETGNTIYF. CDR3 bases: TGTGCCAGCAGGGAGACGGGAAACACCATATATTTT.

This clone was picked up one time. The chain joins TRBV2 to TRBJ2-5; D unresolved. This CDR3 spans 11 amino acids. In germline, CDR1 is SNHLY, CDR2 FYNNEI. Trimming stripped 3 bases from V and 5 bases from J, with 4 bases between. The CDR3, as DNA: TGTGCCAGCAGTGATTGGGAGACCCAGTACTTC. Its translation is CASSDWETQYF.

This clone has a handful of counts. The V gene is TRBV7-2, the J gene TRBJ2-5; D is unresolved. Germline V gene lookup returns CDR1 SGHTA and CDR2 FQGNSA. Between the trimmed V and J ends, which lost 5 bases and 5 bases, there was a span of 12 bases. The CDR3 length is 13 residues. CDR3 loop: CASSPPSGETQYF. CDR3 nucleotide sequence: TGTGCCAGCAGCCCCCCGAGTGGGGAGACCCAGTACTTC.

J is TRBJ2-5 and V is TRBV5-1; 8 nucleotides line up with TRBD1. After removal of 4 bases from V and 5 bases from J, the junction contained 10 bases not matched to a gene. The CDR3 is made up of 15 amino acids. Germline CDR1 reads SGHRS; CDR2 reads YFSETQ. The CDR3 here is CASSIGQGGTETQYF. As DNA, the CDR3 is TGCGCCAGCAGCATCGGACAGGGAGGCACGGAGACCCAGTACTTC. The entire variable domain, with the rest obtained from reference TRBV5-1 and TRBJ2-5, is as follows: KAGVTQTPRYLIKTRGQQVTLSCSPISGHRSVSWYQQTPGQGLQFLFEYFSETQRNKGNFPGRFSGRQFSNSRSEMNVSTLELGDSALYLCASSIGQGGTETQYFGPGTRLLVL.

A remark on this clone: A much larger clone sits a single nucleotide away, making a read error possible. The chain combines TRBV27 with TRBJ2-3; unclear D gene. V lost 1 base to trimming and J lost 0 bases, with 2 bases between them. The germline V gene has CDR1 MNHEY and CDR2 SMNVEV (reference sequence). The CDR3 sequence is 13 residues long. In DNA, the CDR3 is TGTGCCAGCAGTTTATTTAGCACAGATACGCAGTATTTT. Encoded protein: CASSLFSTDTQYF.

The chain uses TRBV9 and TRBJ1-2; tentative D call: TRBD1 (5 bases). CDR3 length: 13 amino acids. The V gene's germline CDR1 is SGDLS and CDR2 YYNGEE. Trimming stripped 4 bases from V and 8 bases from J, with 15 bases between. Written as DNA, the CDR3 is TGTGCCAGCAGCCTAGGGACGGCGGGGGGCTACACCTTC. As protein: CASSLGTAGGYTF.

The J gene is TRBJ1-1, the V gene TRBV12-5; tentative D call: TRBD1 (5 bases). CDR1 and CDR2 from the germline V gene are LGHNT and FRNRAP. The CDR3 sequence is 17 residues long. V lost 6 bases to trimming and J lost 0 bases, with 20 bases between them. DNA of the CDR3: TGTGCTAGTGGAGTCACGGGTCGGGGGTCTATGAACACTGAAGCTTTCTTT. Translating gives CASGVTGRGSMNTEAFF.

The rearrangement links TRBV7-2 to TRBJ2-5; 9 positions agree with TRBD2. The junction had 10 bases not matched to a gene; V was cut back by 0 bases and J by 5 bases. Germline CDR1 and CDR2: SGHTA and FQGNSA. The CDR3 is 17 residues long. The CDR3 nucleotides are TGTGCCAGCAGCTTAGCCCCCAGGACTAGCGTTATGGAGACCCAGTACTTC. Translated, it gives CASSLAPRTSVMETQYF. Together with reference TRBV7-2 and TRBJ2-5, the CDR3 gives the full variable domain: GAGVSQSPSNKVTEKGKDVELRCDPISGHTALYWYRQSLGQGLEFLIYFQGNSAPDKSGLPSDRFSAERTGGSVSTLTIQRTQQEDSAVYLCASSLAPRTSVMETQYFGPGTRLLVL.

This clone was observed a few times. The chain uses TRBV11-2 and TRBJ2-2, with no clear D. The CDR3 is 16 amino acids. V gave up 0 bases and J gave up 2 bases, with 10 bases separating them. Germline CDR1 SGHAT, CDR2 FQNNGV. CDR3 sequence reads: CASSLDLWRNTGELFF. CDR3 nucleotide sequence: TGTGCCAGCAGCTTAGATCTCTGGAGAAACACCGGGGAGCTGTTTTTT.

This clone appeared a single time. This chain joins TRBV6-5 and TRBJ2-1; 11 bases match TRBD2. V lost 4 bases to trimming and J lost 5 bases; unmatched junction nucleotides: 7. The germline V gene has CDR1 MNHEY and CDR2 SVGAGI. This CDR3 comprises 16 residues. CDR3 sequence: CASSSLTSGANNEQFF. The CDR3 DNA reads TGTGCCAGCAGTTCCCTGACTAGCGGGGCTAACAATGAGCAGTTCTTC.

The chain uses TRBV15 and TRBJ2-7; D uncertain. Trimming removed 3 bases at V and 4 bases at J, with 16 bases between. The CDR3 sequence is 15 residues long. CDR1 is LNHNV and CDR2 is YYDKDF in the germline V gene (reference sequence). The CDR3 region is CATSRGGFFMYEQYF. Written as DNA, the CDR3 is TGTGCCACCAGCAGGGGCGGCTTTTTTATGTACGAGCAGTACTTC. Looking up the rest from reference TRBV15 and TRBJ2-7 gives the full variable domain: DAMVIQNPRYQVTQFGKPVTLSCSQTLNHNVMYWYQQKSSQAPKLLFHYYDKDFNNEADTPDNFQSRRPNTSFCFLDIRSPGLGDTAMYLCATSRGGFFMYEQYFGPGTRLTVT.

The chain recombines TRBV19 with TRBJ1-2; a weak D match, TRBD1 (5 bases). The CDR3 is made up of 14 amino acids. Germline CDR1 is LNHDA and CDR2 is SQIVND (reference sequence). Trimming shortened V by 6 bases and J by 4 bases, and 15 bases separated the two germline ends. CDR3 sequence (DNA): TGTGCCAGTAGGATGACGGGAGGGGTCTATGGCTACACCTTC. Its protein product is CASRMTGGVYGYTF.

V usage is TRBV11-3 and J usage is TRBJ2-2; tentative D call: TRBD1 (6 bases). Germline CDR1 and CDR2: SGHNT and YENEEA. The length of the CDR3 is 16 residues. V lost 3 bases and J lost 3, with 14 bases in between. The CDR3 sequence: CASSLQGFLDTGELFF. CDR3 DNA sequence: TGTGCCAGCAGCTTGCAGGGGTTCTTAGACACCGGGGAGCTGTTTTTT.

As concerns this clone: Additional DNA sequences in this sample encode the identical CDR3. This rearrangement joins TRBV5-1 to TRBJ1-1; D gene uncertain. Germline CDR1 reads SGHRS; CDR2 reads YFSETQ. V shed 4 bases and J shed 0 bases, with 7 bases lying between them. CDR3 length: 13 residues. The CDR3 region is CASSTNMNTEAFF. CDR3 bases: TGCGCCAGCAGCACGAACATGAACACTGAAGCTTTCTTT.

The rearrangement joins TRBV6-1 to TRBJ1-5, with D hard to call. V was shortened by 0 bases and J by 5 bases, with 8 bases between the two germline ends. This CDR3 region has 14 residues. Looked up from germline, CDR1 is MNHNS and CDR2 is SASEGT. This chain's CDR3 is CASSEAAEYQPQHF. CDR3 DNA sequence: TGTGCCAGCAGTGAAGCGGCGGAGTATCAGCCCCAGCATTTT.

The rearrangement joins TRBV19 to TRBJ1-2, with D unresolved. Germline V gives CDR1 LNHDA, CDR2 SQIVND (reference sequence). The CDR3 is 13 amino acids. The V end lost 3 bases, the J end lost 9 bases, and 14 bases lay between the germline ends. CDR3 protein: CASSIKQSSSYTF. In nucleotides, the CDR3 is TGTGCCAGTAGTATCAAACAGTCCAGTAGCTACACCTTC.

This chain's CDR3 is CASGGQGYNEQFF. DNA of the CDR3: TGTGCCAGCGGTGGGCAGGGGTACAATGAGCAGTTCTTC. J is TRBJ2-1 and V is TRBV6-6; possible D gene TRBD1, 6 bases. The ends were cut back, 8 bases at V and 4 bases at J, with 12 bases in the middle. The CDR3 length is 13 residues. The germline CDR1 and CDR2 sequences are MNHNY and SVGAGI (reference sequence).

This chain joins TRBV2 and TRBJ1-1; D is possibly TRBD1 (5 bases). The CDR3 is made up of 13 amino acids. Germline V gene sequence: CDR1 SNHLY, CDR2 FYNNEI. The ends were cut back, 6 bases at V and 6 bases at J, with 14 bases in the middle. CDR3 in amino acids: CASSGTGRSEAFF. The DNA of the CDR3 is TGTGCCAGCAGCGGGACGGGGCGTTCTGAAGCTTTCTTT. Filled out from reference TRBV2 and TRBJ1-1, the complete variable domain reads EPEVTQTPSHQVTQMGQEVILRCVPISNHLYFYWYRQILGQKVEFLVSFYNNEISEKSEIFDDQFSVERPDGSNFTLKIRSTKLEDSAMYFCASSGTGRSEAFFGQGTRLTVV.